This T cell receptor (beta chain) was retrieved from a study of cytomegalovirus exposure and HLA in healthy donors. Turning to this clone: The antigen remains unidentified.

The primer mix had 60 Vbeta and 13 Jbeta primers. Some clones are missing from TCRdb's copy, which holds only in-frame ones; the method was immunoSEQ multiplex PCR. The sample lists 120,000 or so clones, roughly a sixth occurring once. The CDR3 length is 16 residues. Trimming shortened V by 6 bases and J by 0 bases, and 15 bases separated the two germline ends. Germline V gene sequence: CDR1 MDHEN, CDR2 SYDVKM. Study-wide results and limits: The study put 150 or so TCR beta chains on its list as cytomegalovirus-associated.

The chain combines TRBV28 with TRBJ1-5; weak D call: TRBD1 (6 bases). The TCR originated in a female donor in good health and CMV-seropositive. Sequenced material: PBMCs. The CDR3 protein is CASRAYRVYSNQPQHF. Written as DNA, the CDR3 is TGTGCCAGCAGGGCGTACAGGGTTTATAGCAATCAGCCCCAGCATTTT.